The 21 T cell receptor beta chains reported below all come from one sample, sequenced in a study of T cells in Graves' hyperthyroidism and ophthalmopathy (dated by TCRdb to the late 2010s). Libraries were prepared through multiplex PCR. These reads were obtained on an Illumina HiSeq 2000. The TCR beta CDR3 regions were amplified from the RNA transcripts. A first-round RT-PCR of the TCR CDR3 used the HTBI primer set with the Qiagen OneStep RT-PCR kit. The public reads were reprocessed in TCRdb via fastp at Q25 and MiXCR, keeping in-frame beta chains. Every entry covers one CDR3 protein and lists the most common genes and DNA from its rows. The sample yields approximately 520,000 distinct CDR3 sequences; more than 20% were counted once. Approximately 25% of the sample lies in the top ten. The source material was blood. These receptors were obtained from a man younger than 35 with Graves' hyperthyroidism.

This clonotype was seen repeatedly, ten times or more. The chain uses TRBV11-2 and TRBJ2-7; TRBD1 matches at 7 bases. Germline CDR1 reads SGHAT; CDR2 reads FQNNGV. J lost 3 bases, V lost 2 bases, and 10 bases had no gene match. The CDR3 has 16 amino acids. For the CDR3, the DNA is TGTGCCAGCAGCTTATCTGCAGGGGGATCTCTCTACGAGCAGTACTTC. Encoded protein: CASSLSAGGSLYEQYF.

This sequence joins TRBV10-3 and TRBJ2-3; D is uncertain. CDR1 is ENHRY, CDR2 SYGVKD, per germline. Trimming removed 3 bases at V and 5 bases at J, with 12 bases between. CDR3 length: 14 residues. The CDR3 region is CAISERGPIDTQYF. Written as DNA, the CDR3 is TGTGCCATCAGTGAAAGAGGCCCCATAGATACGCAGTATTTT.

This clonotype was recorded many times. The chain couples TRBV9 to TRBJ2-5; 8 nucleotides agree with TRBD1. Trimming at V came to 3 bases and at J to 5 bases, leaving 9 bases not matched to a gene. The CDR3 runs to 15 residues. Germline V lookup: CDR1 SGDLS, CDR2 YYNGEE. For the CDR3, the DNA is TGTGCCAGCAGCGCCCCCCAGGACAGGGTTGAGACCCAGTACTTC. Its protein is CASSAPQDRVETQYF.

Only a few counts were recorded for this clonotype. V is TRBV6-1 and J is TRBJ1-2; D not certain. CDR1 is MNHNS, CDR2 SASEGT, per germline. The germline V and J ends were trimmed by 1 base and 7 bases, with 13 bases remaining between them. The CDR3 length is 14 residues. The CDR3 DNA sequence: TGTGCCAGCAGTGAAGAGGCAACAAAACTTGGCTACACCTTC. This sequence encodes CASSEEATKLGYTF.

This clonotype was observed a handful of times. The gene calls are TRBV10-2 and TRBJ2-5, with TRBD1 matching 10 bases. The CDR3 covers 16 residues. Looked up from germline, CDR1 is WSHSY and CDR2 is SAAADI. Germline trimming cut 3 bases from V and 5 bases from J; bases unmatched to any gene: 9. CDR3 amino acids: CASSDWTGGSGETQYF. For the CDR3, the DNA is TGCGCCAGCAGTGACTGGACAGGGGGATCGGGGGAGACCCAGTACTTC.

The table lists this clonotype with many counts. V is TRBV12-3 or TRBV12-4 and J is TRBJ2-5; TRBD2 matches 9 bases. V gave up 2 bases and J gave up 3 bases; unmatched junction bases: 4. This CDR3 has 15 amino acids. The CDR3 sequence is CASSLPGLAEETQYF. CDR3 DNA: TGTGCCAGCAGTTTACCGGGACTAGCCGAAGAGACCCAGTACTTC.

The table lists this clonotype with many counts. The chain combines TRBV7-2 with TRBJ2-7; D might be TRBD1 (5 bases). Per the germline V gene, CDR1 is SGHTA and CDR2 is FQGNSA. The CDR3 length is 13 residues. Deletions cut 5 bases from V and 3 bases from J, with 11 bases between. The CDR3 coding sequence is TGTGCCAGCAGCATAATGCAGGGCTACGAGCAGTACTTC. Residues: CASSIMQGYEQYF.

In its sample, this clonotype was seen a few times. The CDR3 DNA reads as TGTGCCAGCTCACCACTACAGGGCTCTGGGGCCAACGTCCTGACTTTC. Translation gives CASSPLQGSGANVLTF. J is TRBJ2-6 and V is TRBV18; D perhaps matches TRBD1 (6 bases). V was cut by 1 base and J by 0 bases, with 7 bases left in between. The CDR3 covers 16 residues. Germline lookup yields CDR1 KGHSH and CDR2 LQKENI.

This clonotype was counted ten times or more. The J gene is TRBJ1-1, the V gene TRBV13, with 9 bases identical to TRBD1. This CDR3 comprises 17 residues. Trimming at V came to 5 bases and at J to 4 bases, leaving 14 bases not matched to a gene. Germline values: CDR1 PRHDT, CDR2 FYEKMQ (reference sequence). The CDR3 here is CASSPRTGEGWSTEAFF. The CDR3 bases are TGTGCCAGCAGCCCTCGGACAGGGGAGGGGTGGTCCACTGAAGCTTTCTTT.

This clonotype was seen repeatedly, ten times or more. This sequence joins TRBV6-5 and TRBJ1-1; D uncertain. The CDR3 is 13 residues long. V was cut by 0 bases and J by 7 bases, with 9 bases left in between. The germline V gene has CDR1 MNHEY and CDR2 SVGAGI. In DNA form, the CDR3 reads TGTGCCAGCAGTTACTCGGCTGGGAATGAAGCTTTCTTT. It translates to CASSYSAGNEAFF.

This clonotype appeared a few times. This rearrangement joins TRBV4-1 to TRBJ2-2; D gene ambiguous. The length of the CDR3 is 13 residues. V lost 1 base to trimming and J lost 4 bases, with 4 bases between them. CDR1 and CDR2 from the germline V gene are MGHRA and YSYEKL. DNA of the CDR3: TGCGCCAGCAGCCAAGTTTTCACCGGGGAGCTGTTTTTT. It encodes CASSQVFTGELFF.

The chain joins TRBV12-3 or TRBV12-4 to TRBJ2-7; 13 nucleotides agree with TRBD2. Trimming cost V 0 bases and J 4 bases; bases outside gene matches: 3. The CDR3 extends over 16 amino acids. In DNA, the CDR3 is TGTGCCAGCAGTTTAGCGGGGGGACTAGCGGGATACGAGCAGTACTTC. Protein: CASSLAGGLAGYEQYF.

This chain connects TRBV9 to TRBJ1-2; unclear D gene. The length of the CDR3 is 14 residues. With 4 bases removed from V and 4 bases from J, the gap between germline ends came to 14 bases. In germline, CDR1 is SGDLS, CDR2 YYNGEE. Here the CDR3 DNA reads TGTGCCAGCAGCCTCCCGACACCCCCCTATGGCTACACCTTC. Translation: CASSLPTPPYGYTF.

The table lists this clonotype with a few counts. The CDR3 sequence: CASLRNDRAGYTF. CDR3 coding DNA: TGTGCCAGTCTTAGGAACGACAGGGCTGGCTACACCTTC. The chain couples TRBV6-1 to TRBJ1-2; 7 nucleotides line up with TRBD1. With V trimmed by 9 bases and J by 7 bases, 11 bases remained unmatched. The V gene's germline CDR1 is MNHNS and CDR2 SASEGT. The CDR3 is made up of 13 amino acids.

A remark on this clonotype: Being one base from a much bigger clone, this may be a read error. DNA for the CDR3: TGCAGTGCTAGAGGGACAGTGATGAACACTGAAGCTTGCTTT. Protein sequence: CSARGTVMNTEACF. The chain uses TRBV20-1 and TRBJ1-1, with a weak D call TRBD1 (6 bases). CDR1 is DFQATT, CDR2 SNEGSKA, per germline (reference sequence). This CDR3 region has 14 residues.

This clonotype was counted many times. The chain couples TRBV6-2 or TRBV6-3 to TRBJ2-2; TRBD1 is a possible D gene (5 bases). CDR1 and CDR2 from the germline V gene are MNHEY and SVGEGT. The CDR3 spans 14 residues. V was pared by 4 bases and J by 9 bases, with 15 bases between. The CDR3 DNA reads TGTGCCAGCAGTTTGGCGCAGGGTTTGAGGGAGCTGTTTTTT. Translating it yields CASSLAQGLRELFF.

As regards this clonotype: Possible read error: a much larger clone is one base away. The rearrangement joins TRBV24-1 to TRBJ2-2, with D uncertain. The CDR3 totals 11 residues. Per the germline V gene, CDR1 is KGHDR and CDR2 is SFDVKD. As DNA, the CDR3 is TGTGCCGCCAGCGACACCGGGGAGCTGTTTTTT. Its protein is CAASDTGELFF.

The V gene is TRBV12-3 or TRBV12-4, the J gene TRBJ1-1; a possible D gene is TRBD1 (5 bases). CDR3 length: 13 amino acids. V was clipped by 5 bases and J by 8 bases, with 15 bases between them. The DNA for the CDR3 is TGTGCCAGCAGTAAGAGGGGCGCGTGGGAAGCTTTCTTT. Its translation is CASSKRGAWEAFF.

This clonotype occurred many times. The CDR3 DNA reads TGTGCCAGTCGGGAGGGGGGGCGAGGTCAGCCCCAGCATTTT. It translates to CASREGGRGQPQHF. The rearrangement links TRBV19 to TRBJ1-5; tentatively, D is TRBD1 (6 bases). The CDR3 runs to 14 residues. V lost 8 bases and J 6 bases, leaving 17 bases between the germline ends. The germline V gene encodes CDR1 LNHDA and CDR2 SQIVND (reference sequence).

This clonotype appeared a few times. This clone may be a read error of a much larger clone one base away. The J gene is TRBJ2-5, the V gene TRBV27, with 9 bases that match TRBD2. Germline V gives CDR1 MNHEY, CDR2 SMNVEV (reference sequence). This CDR3 region has 14 residues. CDR3: CACSLSTSGETQYF. In DNA, the CDR3 is TGTGCCTGCAGTTTATCGACTAGCGGAGAGACCCAGTACTTC.

The V gene is TRBV7-8, the J gene TRBJ2-5; TRBD2 aligns across 14 bases. CDR1 SGHVS and CDR2 FQNEAQ come from the germline V gene. The CDR3 covers 21 residues. V lost 5 bases, J lost 5 bases, and 22 bases stayed unmatched. The chain's CDR3 is CASSAPEGQRLAGGLRETQYF. CDR3 sequence (DNA): TGTGCCAGCAGCGCCCCCGAGGGGCAGAGACTAGCGGGGGGGCTGCGGGAGACCCAGTACTTC.